One sample yielded the 5 T cell receptor beta chains listed below, sequenced in a study of blood T cell repertoires in COVID-19. Sequencing was performed with immunoSEQ multiplex PCR; in TCRdb, only in-frame clones are kept and a portion is missing. This table holds under 300,000 clones, 82% found once. Sequenced material: peripheral blood. These receptors were taken from a woman aged 55-70 years with active or convalescent COVID-19.

This clone was counted at least ten times. This sequence joins TRBV19 and TRBJ1-1; no firm D call. From germline, CDR1 is LNHDA and CDR2 SQIVND (reference sequence). V gave up 7 bases and J gave up 0 bases, with 9 bases separating them. The CDR3 is 13 residues long. CDR3 in amino acids: CASTAKMNTEAFF. The CDR3, as DNA: TGTGCCAGTACTGCGAAAATGAACACTGAAGCTTTCTTT.

The chain uses TRBV10-3 and TRBJ2-7; 10 bases are shared with TRBD1. Germline values: CDR1 ENHRY, CDR2 SYGVKD. J was trimmed by 6 bases and V by 4 bases; bases with no gene match: 6. This CDR3 is built from 14 residues. CDR3 nucleotide sequence: TGTGCCATCAGTGGAGGGACAGGGGTGGGCGAGCAGTACTTC. Translation: CAISGGTGVGEQYF.

The chain has TRBV19 and TRBJ1-1; D is perhaps TRBD1 (6 bases). CDR3 length: 12 amino acids. V was shortened by 1 base and J by 11 bases, with 11 bases between the two germline ends. Germline assignment: CDR1 LNHDA and CDR2 SQIVND (reference sequence). CDR3 nucleotides: TGTGCCAGTAGTATAGCAGGGGCGCGGGCTTTCTTT. Amino acid sequence: CASSIAGARAFF.

This clone was seen only a few times. The CDR3 nucleotides are TGTGCCAGCAGCTCTCCCGGGACTAGCGGGATCGAGCAGTTCTTC. Amino acid sequence: CASSSPGTSGIEQFF. This chain links TRBV5-4 with TRBJ2-1; 13 bases align to TRBD2. Per germline, CDR1 SGHNT and CDR2 YYREEE (reference sequence). This CDR3 is built from 15 residues. V was pared by 3 bases and J by 10 bases, with 7 bases of the junction left unmatched.

This clone was seen only once. V gene TRBV7-9 combines with J gene TRBJ2-5; TRBD1 matches at 7 bases. The CDR3 loop spans 14 amino acids. The V and J ends lost 5 bases and 5 bases, in that order; junction bases with no gene match: 8. Germline values: CDR1 SEHNR, CDR2 FQNEAQ (reference sequence). CDR3 loop: CASSLRQGWETQYF. CDR3 sequence (DNA): TGTGCCAGCAGCCTTAGACAGGGTTGGGAGACCCAGTACTTC.